This TCR beta chain was found in a study of OX40 agonist ivuxolimab in advanced cancers. Turning to the study itself: Ivuxolimab, an agonist antibody against OX40 (CD134), was given to patients. Dose-escalation patients had hepatocellular carcinoma, melanoma, renal cell or head and neck cancer. General study points: Circulating CD4+ and CD8+ T cells showed clonal expansion by week 6 at 0.1 to 3.0 mg/kg.

A remark on this clone: Its specificity is not known.

Repertoires were generated with immunoSEQ multiplex PCR, while TCRdb's copy carries only in-frame clones and drops some. The table shows some 14,000 clones, with about 90% occurring only once. V lost 3 bases to trimming and J lost 0 bases, with 15 bases between them. Germline-derived CDR1 and CDR2 are SGDLS and YYNGEE. The CDR3 spans 16 residues. The sequence derives from an adult with an advanced solid tumor such as melanoma, head and neck, liver or kidney cancer. The V and J genes are TRBV9 and TRBJ1-1; a weak D match, TRBD1 (6 bases). The sample was CD4+ or CD8+ T cells sorted from blood, taken in a trial of the OX40 agonist ivuxolimab. The CDR3 loop reads CASSGRGGGVNTEAFF. The CDR3 region has the DNA TGTGCCAGCAGCGGCAGGGGCGGAGGGGTGAACACTGAAGCTTTCTTT.